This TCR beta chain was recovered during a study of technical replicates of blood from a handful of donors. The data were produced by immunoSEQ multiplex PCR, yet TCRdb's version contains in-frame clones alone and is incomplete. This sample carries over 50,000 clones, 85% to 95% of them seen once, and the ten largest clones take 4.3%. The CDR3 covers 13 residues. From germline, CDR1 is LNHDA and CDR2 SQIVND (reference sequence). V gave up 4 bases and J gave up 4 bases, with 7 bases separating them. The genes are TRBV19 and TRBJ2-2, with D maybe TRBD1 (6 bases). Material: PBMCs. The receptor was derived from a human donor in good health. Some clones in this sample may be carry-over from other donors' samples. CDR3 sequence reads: CASSNRVTGELFF. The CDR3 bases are TGTGCCAGTAGTAACAGGGTCACCGGGGAGCTGTTTTTT.